This T cell receptor (beta chain) is drawn from a study of blood T cell repertoires in COVID-19. Study context: Whether acute or convalescent, the COVID-19 samples came from the United States, Italy and Spain. From T cells, B-cell-depleted T cells, or PBMCs came the material, which was cDNA or gDNA.

Per the original data handling: Estimation of nucleated cell counts relied on the amplification of reference gene primers. Method: immunoSEQ multiplex PCR; TCRdb's copy keeps in-frame clones and lacks some. V and J calls and clone size come straight from that table; D and trimming were deduced from the DNA. The sample includes 300,000 to 450,000 clones, approximately 80% of them seen just once. The junction had 7 bases not matched to a gene; V was cut back by 3 bases and J by 5 bases. This CDR3 has 15 residues. Germline V lookup: CDR1 KGHSH, CDR2 LQKENI. The chain is built from TRBV18 and TRBJ1-2; 9 bases match TRBD1. Material for sequencing was peripheral blood. The receptor comes from a human donor with acute or convalescent COVID-19. The donor label of this sample is uncertain. The CDR3 sequence: CASSPTGGLAYGYTF. The CDR3 DNA reads TGTGCCAGCTCACCGACAGGGGGGCTAGCGTATGGCTACACCTTC.